This T cell receptor beta chain originates from a study of cytomegalovirus exposure and HLA in healthy donors. General observations from the study: The classifier reportedly diagnosed cytomegalovirus status with high specificity and sensitivity. The study recorded 150 to 200 TCR beta chains that were cytomegalovirus-associated. Most TCR sequences were seen very rarely across donors, but some public TCRs occurred in many.

Separate from the approximately 670-subject first cohort, the 120-subject validation cohort was the one that the donors belonged to. A remark on this clone: Its antigen is not identified.

Germline V gene lookup returns CDR1 MDHEN and CDR2 SYDVKM. V lost 5 bases, J lost 5 bases, and 6 bases stayed unmatched. This CDR3 region has 14 residues. Clones were sequenced by immunoSEQ multiplex PCR, and TCRdb holds only the in-frame ones, with some missing. The sample consists of about 160,000 clones, around 92% of them appearing once. Input material: PBMCs. This clonotype originated in a woman aged 18-30 years in good health and CMV-seropositive. The chain recombines TRBV28 with TRBJ2-7, with TRBD1 matching 10 bases. The CDR3 region has the DNA TGTGCCAGCAGTATGGGGACAGGGGTCCACGAGCAGTACTTC. This codes for CASSMGTGVHEQYF.